These 23 T cell receptor beta chains share one sample of origin, sequenced in a study of blood T cell repertoires in COVID-19. Repertoires were generated with immunoSEQ multiplex PCR, while TCRdb's copy carries only in-frame clones and drops some. The table shows 150,000 to 200,000 clones, with roughly 79% occurring only once. The specimen was peripheral blood. The receptor set was obtained from a woman of 80 years or more with COVID-19, enrolled during active disease.

V usage is TRBV6-5 and J usage is TRBJ1-1, with unresolved D. Germline V CDR1 and CDR2: MNHEY, SVGAGI. Trimming pared 1 base from V and 2 bases from J, leaving 5 bases between. The length of the CDR3 is 13 residues. CDR3 loop: CASSYLVNTEAFF. As DNA, the CDR3 is TGTGCCAGCAGTTACTTAGTCAACACTGAAGCTTTCTTT.

This sequence joins TRBV5-4 and TRBJ1-2; 7 positions agree with TRBD1. V trimming: 5 bases; J trimming: 5 bases; junction bases outside the gene matches: 12. The CDR3 extends over 15 amino acids. CDR1 is SGHNT, CDR2 YYREEE, per germline (reference sequence). CDR3 protein: CASRYLGDSGYGYTF. CDR3 nucleotides: TGTGCCAGCAGATATCTGGGGGACAGCGGTTATGGCTACACCTTC.

The chain carries TRBV5-1 and TRBJ1-1, with TRBD1 matching over 7 bases. V was clipped by 4 bases and J by 1 base; unmatched bases: 4. Germline V gene sequence: CDR1 SGHRS, CDR2 YFSETQ. The CDR3 totals 14 residues. CDR3 nucleotides: TGCGCCAGCAGCGACGGGACAGCGAACACTGAAGCTTTCTTT. Translated: CASSDGTANTEAFF.

This chain links TRBV7-2 with TRBJ1-4; no definite D call. Trimming took off 1 base at V and 4 bases at J, with 10 bases between the two ends. The germline gives CDR1 SGHTA, CDR2 FQGNSA. The CDR3 totals 15 residues. DNA for the CDR3: TGTGCCAGCAGCTTAGGGTTTAGCGGTAATGAAAAACTGTTTTTT. Protein: CASSLGFSGNEKLFF. Filled out from reference TRBV7-2 and TRBJ1-4, the complete variable domain reads GAGVSQSPSNKVTEKGKDVELRCDPISGHTALYWYRQSLGQGLEFLIYFQGNSAPDKSGLPSDRFSAERTGGSVSTLTIQRTQQEDSAVYLCASSLGFSGNEKLFFGSGTQLSVL.

The chain has TRBV12-3 or TRBV12-4 and TRBJ2-5, with unresolved D. The CDR3 runs to 13 residues. Trimming cost V 5 bases and J 4 bases, with 11 bases left between them. CDR3 loop: CASSVRVRETQYF. The CDR3 nucleotides read TGTGCCAGCAGTGTACGGGTGCGAGAGACCCAGTACTTC.

The rearrangement joins TRBV29-1 to TRBJ1-5, with D perhaps matching TRBD1 (5 bases). V lost 2 bases and J 8 bases, leaving 16 bases between the germline ends. This CDR3 region has 14 residues. CDR1 and CDR2 (germline): SQVTM, ANQGSEA. The CDR3 DNA follows: TGCAGCGTTGAACCCAGGGTTAGAAAGGAGCCCCAGCATTTT. It encodes CSVEPRVRKEPQHF.

V is TRBV27 and J is TRBJ2-7, with 7 bases fitting TRBD1. Germline CDR1 reads MNHEY; CDR2 reads SMNVEV (reference sequence). The CDR3 runs to 16 residues. The V gene end was trimmed by 6 bases and the J gene end by 4 bases; junction bases not matched to a gene: 15. This CDR3 is CASRPFLTGISYEQYF. CDR3 bases: TGTGCCAGCAGACCCTTCCTGACAGGGATTTCATACGAGCAGTACTTC.

There are many counts of this clone. V is TRBV2 and J is TRBJ1-3; 10 nucleotides align to TRBD1. CDR1 is SNHLY, CDR2 FYNNEI, per germline. Losses at the gene ends were 3 bases for V and 12 bases for J; bases not matched to a gene: 14. CDR3 size: 16 residues. DNA for the CDR3: TGTGCCAGCAGTGAGATTCCGGGACAGGGGAGTCAAGACATATATTTT. Translating gives CASSEIPGQGSQDIYF.

This chain's CDR3 is CASKNSRGYNEQYF. The CDR3 DNA is TGTGCCAGCAAGAACTCCCGGGGATATAACGAGCAGTACTTC. J is TRBJ2-7 and V is TRBV6-5, with D possibly matching TRBD2 (5 bases). The germline CDR1 and CDR2 sequences are MNHEY and SVGAGI. The CDR3 consists of 14 residues. V dropped 7 bases and J dropped 5 bases, with 18 bases sitting between them.

This clone occurred a few times. The chain carries TRBV7-9 and TRBJ1-1; D call uncertain. Germline CDR1 reads SEHNR; CDR2 reads FQNEAQ (reference sequence). V was pared by 5 bases and J by 6 bases, with 16 bases between. The CDR3 totals 14 residues. CDR3 DNA: TGTGCCAGCAGCCTCAGTCACACGAAAGCTGAAGCTTTCTTT. Translation gives CASSLSHTKAEAFF.

J is TRBJ1-2 and V is TRBV5-1; D gene ambiguous. Trimming left V 2 bases short and J 7 bases short, with 9 bases between. The CDR3 length is 12 residues. Germline CDR1 and CDR2: SGHRS and YFSETQ. This CDR3 is CASSFFGSGYTF. The CDR3 coding sequence is TGCGCCAGCAGCTTTTTTGGGAGTGGCTACACCTTC. Supplemented by reference TRBV5-1 and TRBJ1-2, the full variable domain reads KAGVTQTPRYLIKTRGQQVTLSCSPISGHRSVSWYQQTPGQGLQFLFEYFSETQRNKGNFPGRFSGRQFSNSRSEMNVSTLELGDSALYLCASSFFGSGYTFGSGTRLTVV.

This sequence joins TRBV4-3 and TRBJ1-1, with 7 bases fitting TRBD1. The CDR3 contains 15 residues. Unmatched junction bases numbered 6, after V lost 0 bases and J lost 5 bases. Germline CDR1 reads LGHNA; CDR2 reads YSLEER. This CDR3 reads CASSQDARGITEAFF. CDR3 bases: TGCGCCAGCAGCCAAGATGCCAGGGGGATAACTGAAGCTTTCTTT.

This chain links TRBV21-1 with TRBJ2-3; TRBD2 is taken as the D call from the table, unchecked against the DNA. TRBV21-1 is recorded as a pseudogene. The CDR3 has 21 residues. For the CDR3, the DNA is TGTGCCAGCAGCACCCGTGGGGGGACAGGGAAATTGACTAGCGGGAGAGATACGCAGTATTTT. Translating gives CASSTRGGTGKLTSGRDTQYF.

This clone was detected only a few times. The gene calls are TRBV7-9 and TRBJ1-5; a possible D gene is TRBD1 (6 bases). Germline V gene lookup returns CDR1 SEHNR and CDR2 FQNEAQ (reference sequence). The CDR3 is made up of 13 amino acids. Trimming took off 3 bases at V and 5 bases at J, with 8 bases between the two ends. The CDR3 spells CASSLAGDQPQHF. Written as DNA, the CDR3 is TGTGCCAGCAGCTTGGCAGGGGATCAGCCCCAGCATTTT.

The genes are TRBV7-3 and TRBJ1-2; D is possibly TRBD1 (6 bases). The V and J ends lost 1 base and 6 bases respectively, with 6 bases between them. Germline assignment: CDR1 SGHTA and CDR2 FQGTGA. The CDR3 has 12 residues. The CDR3 region has the DNA TGTGCCAGCAGCTTAAACAGGGATGGCTACACCTTC. As protein: CASSLNRDGYTF.

This clone was observed a single time. The chain combines TRBV10-1 with TRBJ2-3; 8 bases line up with TRBD1. Losses at the gene ends were 4 bases for V and 2 bases for J; bases not matched to a gene: 5. The CDR3 has 15 amino acids. Germline V CDR1 and CDR2: WNHNN, SYGVQD (reference sequence). The CDR3 protein is CASSATGDSTDTQYF. The CDR3 DNA sequence: TGCGCCAGCAGTGCGACAGGGGATTCCACAGATACGCAGTATTTT.

This clone was seen more than once but under ten times. This chain connects TRBV7-9 to TRBJ2-2, with 13 positions matching TRBD2. Unmatched junction bases numbered 4, after V lost 5 bases and J lost 4 bases. This CDR3 has 16 residues. Germline CDR1 reads SEHNR; CDR2 reads FQNEAQ (reference sequence). The CDR3 DNA sequence: TGTGCCAGCAGCCCGACTAGCGGGAGGTCCACCGGGGAGCTGTTTTTT. It yields the protein CASSPTSGRSTGELFF.

The V call is TRBV11-3, the J call TRBJ1-1; TRBD1 matches 7 bases. Germline V lookup: CDR1 SGHNT, CDR2 YENEEA. This CDR3 comprises 16 residues. The ends lost 4 bases at V and 2 bases at J; junction bases unmatched: 10. This CDR3 is CASSSPRDRLNTEAFF. CDR3 DNA sequence: TGTGCCAGCAGCTCACCCCGGGACAGATTAAACACTGAAGCTTTCTTT.

The rearrangement joins TRBV2 to TRBJ2-1; perhaps TRBD2 as D (6 bases). Germline-derived CDR1 and CDR2 are SNHLY and FYNNEI. V lost 10 bases to trimming and J lost 5 bases, with 12 bases between them. This CDR3 is built from 12 residues. CDR3 in amino acids: CAKSGLHNEQFF. DNA of the CDR3: TGTGCCAAGTCGGGACTCCACAATGAGCAGTTCTTC.

This chain joins TRBV5-6 and TRBJ1-2; D uncertain. Germline V lookup: CDR1 SGHDT, CDR2 YYEEEE. This CDR3 has 14 amino acids. Deletions cut 1 base from V and 6 bases from J, with 13 bases between. DNA of the CDR3: TGTGCCAGCAGCTTGTTCCCTGCTACGAATGGCTACACCTTC. It encodes CASSLFPATNGYTF. The complete variable domain, with remaining parts taken from reference TRBV5-6 and TRBJ1-2, reads DAGVTQSPTHLIKTRGQQVTLRCSPKSGHDTVSWYQQALGQGPQFIFQYYEEEERQRGNFPDRFSGHQFPNYSSELNVNALLLGDSALYLCASSLFPATNGYTFGSGTRLTVV.

V and J are TRBV3-1 (or the pseudogene TRBV3-2) and TRBJ2-7, with 13 nucleotides matching TRBD2. V shed 4 bases, J shed 3 bases, and the junction held 6 bases outside the gene matches. CDR1 LGHDT and CDR2 YNNKEL come from the germline V gene (reference sequence). This CDR3 contains 16 residues. The chain's CDR3 is CASSRQTSGGVYEQYF. CDR3 nucleotide sequence: TGTGCCAGCAGCCGCCAAACTAGCGGGGGGGTCTACGAGCAGTACTTC.

V gene TRBV2 combines with J gene TRBJ1-1; D unresolved. The germline V and J ends were trimmed by 3 bases and 6 bases, with 17 bases remaining between them. The CDR3 runs to 15 residues. Germline CDR1 and CDR2: SNHLY and FYNNEI. The chain's CDR3 is CASSDLLYGRAEAFF. The CDR3 DNA reads as TGTGCCAGCAGTGACCTACTTTATGGGCGGGCTGAAGCTTTCTTT.

This chain joins TRBV28 and TRBJ2-5; a possible D gene is TRBD2 (6 bases). This CDR3 spans 16 amino acids. Trimming took 5 bases from V and 5 from J, leaving 21 bases between them. Germline CDR1 is MDHEN and CDR2 is SYDVKM. CDR3 residues: CASSPSVTGLRETQYF. As DNA, the CDR3 is TGTGCCAGCAGTCCCTCCGTTACTGGACTAAGGGAGACCCAGTACTTC.